The rows below give T cell receptor beta chains drawn from one sample of a study of CD8 T cells in ankylosing spondylitis. A single record per CDR3 protein comes from TCRdb applying MiXCR to the 5' RACE reads. This table holds roughly 48,000 distinct CDR3 sequences, approximately 7% found once. The sequencing sample was made of blood, either unsorted or a sorted T cell fraction (not recorded which). These receptors were taken from a female donor with ankylosing spondylitis or in good health (not recorded which). CDR3s include the opening cysteine and the closing phenylalanine or tryptophan. The D gene is left open where the match is weak. Where a row states a size, it is once, few, many or the class of an expanded clone; other rows omit it.

len,abundance,v_gene,j_gene,d_gene,CDR3nt,CDR3aa
16,many,TRBV25-1,TRBJ2-1,TRBD1,TGTGCCAGCAGTGGGGGTGGGACAGGGGAATACAATGAGCAGTTCTTC,CASSGGGTGEYNEQFF
14,many,TRBV14,TRBJ2-5,TRBD2,TGTGCCAGCAGCCAAGAAGCGGTAGCGGGGGGACAGTACTTC,CASSQEAVAGGQYF
20,once,TRBV7-6,TRBJ2-1,NA,TGTGCCAGCAGCCTTACAGAGACAGATCACTTACCCACCTCCTACAATGAGCAGTTCTTC,CASSLTETDHLPTSYNEQFF
14,many,TRBV14,TRBJ2-7,TRBD2,TGTGCCAGCAGCCAAGTCACCGGGGGGTACGAGCAGTACTTC,CASSQVTGGYEQYF
15,many,TRBV5-1,TRBJ1-5,NA,TGCGCCAGCAGCCCGGGACGGAAGGGCGATCAGCCCCAGCATTTT,CASSPGRKGDQPQHF
17,few,TRBV7-2,TRBJ1-3,NA,TGTGCCAGCAGGGCCGGAGACACCCGGACTTCGACGGGATCTATATATTTT,CASRAGDTRTSTGSIYF
17,many,TRBV11-2,TRBJ2-2,TRBD2,TGTGCCAGCAGCTTAGCTAGCGGGGGGCGGAACACCGGGGAGCTGTTTTTT,CASSLASGGRNTGELFF
15,many,TRBV5-1,TRBJ2-1,TRBD2,TGCGCCAGCAGCTTAAGCGGGGGGGCTAACAATGAGCAGTTCTTC,CASSLSGGANNEQFF
10,many,TRBV20-1,TRBJ2-3,NA,TGCAGTGCTCTAGGGGGTACGCAGTATTTT,CSALGGTQYF
12,few,TRBV2,TRBJ1-1,NA,TGTGCCAGCAGTGAGTGGCAGGAACAGCTAATCTTT,CASSEWQEQLIF
11,many,TRBV28,TRBJ1-5,NA,TGTGCCAGCAATTACGATCAGCCCCAGCATTTT,CASNYDQPQHF
16,many,TRBV24-1,TRBJ2-2,TRBD1,TGTGCCACCAGTGAAAACAGGGGCTCCGGCACCGGGGAGCTGTTTTTT,CATSENRGSGTGELFF
15,NA,TRBV7-9,TRBJ2-2,TRBD2,TGTGCCAGCAGCTCGGGACTATCGAACACCGGGGAGCTGTTTTTT,CASSSGLSNTGELFF
13,many,TRBV20-1,TRBJ2-5,TRBD2,TGCAGTGCCCTAGCGGGGGCCCAAGAGACCCAGTACTTC,CSALAGAQETQYF
13,many,TRBV12-3/TRBV12-4,TRBJ2-7,NA,TGTGCCAGCAGTTTAGGGGTGGCCTACGAGCAGTACTTC,CASSLGVAYEQYF
16,NA,TRBV6-2/TRBV6-3,TRBJ2-7,NA,TGTGCCAGCAGCAACCTTTATCCTGAGGCGGTCTACGAGCAGTACTTC,CASSNLYPEAVYEQYF
14,many,TRBV5-1,TRBJ1-2,TRBD1,TGCGCCAGCGCCGACAGGGGATATGGCTATGGCTACACCTTC,CASADRGYGYGYTF
13,NA,TRBV5-1,TRBJ1-1,NA,TGCGCCAGCAGCCCCGACCGGGACACTGAAGCTTTCTTT,CASSPDRDTEAFF
14,many,TRBV18,TRBJ1-1,NA,TGTGCCAGCTCACGTGCGGTTGGGGACACTGAAGCTTTCTTT,CASSRAVGDTEAFF
14,many,TRBV29-1,TRBJ2-4,TRBD1,TGCAGCGTTGGAGACAGGGTGGCAAAAAACATTCAGTACTTC,CSVGDRVAKNIQYF
12,many,TRBV5-5,TRBJ2-1,NA,TGTGCCAGCAGCTCTAGGGGGTTTGAGCAGTTCTTC,CASSSRGFEQFF
16,many,TRBV5-5,TRBJ2-2,TRBD2,TGTGCCAGCAGCTTGTTCCTAGCGGGGGGCACCGGGGAGCTGTTTTTT,CASSLFLAGGTGELFF
21,many,TRBV3-1,TRBJ2-1,TRBD2,TGTGCCAGCAGCCAAGCAGGGGCTCGGCTAGCGGGGGGGCCAGTCTACAATGAGCAGTTCTTC,CASSQAGARLAGGPVYNEQFF
14,many,TRBV5-6,TRBJ1-2,NA,TGTGCCAGCAGCTTGGATAGGTGGGGTGCCGGCTACACCTTC,CASSLDRWGAGYTF
14,many,TRBV5-1,TRBJ2-5,NA,TGCGCCAGCAGCCTCCTTCCGGGAGTTGAGACCCAGTACTTC,CASSLLPGVETQYF
14,many,TRBV7-2,TRBJ2-4,NA,TGTGCCAGCAGCTTAGAGTGGGCGTTGAGCATTCAGTACTTC,CASSLEWALSIQYF
15,many,TRBV20-1,TRBJ2-7,NA,TGCAGTGCTAGAGGGGAGGGGACACCCGTCTACGAGCAGTACTTC,CSARGEGTPVYEQYF
14,many,TRBV20-1,TRBJ2-1,NA,TGCAGTGCTAGTGGAGACAGGCCTTACAATGAGCAGTTCTTC,CSASGDRPYNEQFF
17,many,TRBV15,TRBJ1-5,NA,TGTGCCACCAGCAGAGATCGGGGGGCGCGGGACAATCAGCCCCAGCATTTT,CATSRDRGARDNQPQHF
15,many,TRBV5-5,TRBJ2-7,NA,TGTGCCAGCACCATTAGCTACAGTTTCTCCTACGAGCAGTACTTC,CASTISYSFSYEQYF
16,many,TRBV2,TRBJ1-2,NA,TGTGCCAGCAGTGTTCTACGGCACCTAGAGGGGTATGGCTACACCTTC,CASSVLRHLEGYGYTF
16,NA,TRBV5-1,TRBJ1-1,TRBD1,TGCGCCAGCAGCTTCACAGGGGGTATCGATAACACTGAAGCTTTCTTT,CASSFTGGIDNTEAFF
13,many,TRBV20-1,TRBJ2-3,NA,TGCAGTGCCCCTCGACCAGGGACAGATACGCAGTATTTT,CSAPRPGTDTQYF
13,many,TRBV29-1,TRBJ2-7,NA,TGCAGCGTGATACCGGGTCCTGGTTACGAGCAGTACTTC,CSVIPGPGYEQYF
17,many,TRBV4-2,TRBJ2-3,TRBD2,TGTGCCAGCAGCCGCCATGGTGAGCGGGGGGGCGCAGATACGCAGTATTTT,CASSRHGERGGADTQYF
16,many,TRBV5-1,TRBJ1-2,NA,TGCGCCAGCAGCTTGGGACAGGAAACTATGTTGTTTGGCTACACCTTC,CASSLGQETMLFGYTF
15,NA,TRBV12-5,TRBJ2-4,NA,TGTGCTAGTGGTTTGACCCCCGGGACTTGGAACATTCAGTACTTC,CASGLTPGTWNIQYF
13,NA,TRBV29-1,TRBJ2-3,NA,TGCAGCGAGACACACGAGAGCACAGATACGCAGTATTTT,CSETHESTDTQYF
17,many,TRBV25-1,TRBJ2-1,NA,TGTGCCAGCAGTGAAGAGGAAGGGATTGGTCCCTACAATGAGCAGTTCTTC,CASSEEEGIGPYNEQFF
15,few,TRBV5-5,TRBJ1-1,NA,TGTGCCAGCAGCTTGGAGGGCGGCAGGAACACTGAAGCTTTCTTT,CASSLEGGRNTEAFF
16,many,TRBV7-9,TRBJ1-1,NA,TGTGCCAGCAGCTTGCCCCGGAGTGGAGTTGGGTCTGAAGCTTTCTTT,CASSLPRSGVGSEAFF
15,many,TRBV10-2,TRBJ1-1,NA,TGCGCCAGCAGTGACGTGACACGCGGGGGCACTGAAGCTTTCTTT,CASSDVTRGGTEAFF
17,many,TRBV6-2/TRBV6-3,TRBJ2-7,TRBD2,TGTGCCAGCAGTTACTCGCAACTAGCGGGGGTCACCTACGAGCAGTACTTC,CASSYSQLAGVTYEQYF
13,many,TRBV2,TRBJ2-1,NA,TGTGCCAGCAGTACTGACGACCACAATGAGCAGTTCTTC,CASSTDDHNEQFF
14,many,TRBV6-2/TRBV6-3,TRBJ2-3,TRBD1,TGTGCCAGCAGCCAGGACAGGGCCACAGATACGCAGTATTTT,CASSQDRATDTQYF
14,many,TRBV5-1,TRBJ1-1,NA,TGCGCCAGCAGCTTTGCCCAGATGAACACTGAAGCTTTCTTT,CASSFAQMNTEAFF
12,NA,TRBV7-2,TRBJ1-2,NA,TGTGCCAGCAGCTTAACAGACTATGGCTACACCTTC,CASSLTDYGYTF
14,few,TRBV7-2,TRBJ1-1,NA,TGTGCCAGCATCCACCGGGGGGCGAACACTGAAGCTTTCTTT,CASIHRGANTEAFF